Following are 12 T cell receptor beta chains from one sample sequenced in a study of cytomegalovirus exposure and HLA in healthy donors (dated by TCRdb to about 2017). Receptor libraries were prepared by the immunoSEQ multiplex PCR assay. For the multiplex PCR, a mixture combining 60 forward primers for TCR Vbeta segments and 13 reverse primers for TCR Jbeta segments was used. In its TCRdb copy, this immuneACCESS table keeps in-frame sequences only and misses some clones. Where compared with another copy, unresolved V genes explain less than half of these, and the others have no known cause. The sample yields tens of thousands of clones; 65% to 85% were counted once. The ten largest clones take up around 2.6% of the sample. Source material: PBMCs. The receptors stem from a female donor in good health and CMV-seronegative.

Only one count was recorded for this clone. V is TRBV7-2 and J is TRBJ1-4, with 7 nucleotides matching TRBD1. The germline CDR1 and CDR2 sequences are SGHTA and FQGNSA. The CDR3 is 15 residues long. After removal of 3 bases from V and 0 bases from J, the junction contained 1 base not matched to a gene. The CDR3 nucleotides read TGTGCCAGCAGCTTGACAGGGCCAACTAATGAAAAACTGTTTTTT. Translated, it gives CASSLTGPTNEKLFF.

This chain joins TRBV6-5 and TRBJ2-2; D unclear. CDR1 MNHEY and CDR2 SVGAGI come from the germline V gene. Trimming pared 5 bases from V and 1 base from J, leaving 8 bases between. This CDR3 comprises 14 residues. Here the CDR3 reads CASSPSMNTGELFF. The CDR3 DNA follows: TGTGCCAGCAGTCCATCCATGAACACCGGGGAGCTGTTTTTT.

V and J are TRBV5-1 and TRBJ1-2, with TRBD1 matching 7 bases. CDR1 is SGHRS, CDR2 YFSETQ, per germline. V gave up 4 bases and J gave up 4 bases; unmatched junction bases: 10. The length of the CDR3 is 15 residues. The CDR3 nucleotides are TGCGCCAGCAGCCCCCAATCAGGGGGTGGCTATGGCTACACCTTC. It specifies CASSPQSGGGYGYTF.

The chain recombines TRBV28 with TRBJ2-7; no clear D. Germline lookup yields CDR1 MDHEN and CDR2 SYDVKM. V was cut by 2 bases and J by 0 bases, with 5 bases left in between. CDR3 size: 13 residues. Here the CDR3 reads CASSLPNSYEQYF. CDR3 nucleotide sequence: TGTGCCAGCAGTTTACCCAACTCCTACGAGCAGTACTTC. The variable domain in full, completed from reference TRBV28 and TRBJ2-7, reads DVKVTQSSRYLVKRTGEKVFLECVQDMDHENMFWYRQDPGLGLRLIYFSYDVKMKEKGDIPEGYSVSREKKERFSLILESASTNQTSMYLCASSLPNSYEQYFGPGTRLTVT.

This chain connects TRBV19 to TRBJ1-3, with no clear D. V lost 5 bases to trimming and J lost 0 bases, with 17 bases between them. The CDR3 length is 17 residues. Per the germline V gene, CDR1 is LNHDA and CDR2 is SQIVND (reference sequence). The CDR3 coding sequence is TGTGCCAGTAGTGTCAGAGGGCTTACCAACTCTGGAAACACCATATATTTT. It yields the protein CASSVRGLTNSGNTIYF.

Only a few counts were recorded for this clone. The chain combines TRBV6-5 with TRBJ2-6; D unresolved. From germline, CDR1 is MNHEY and CDR2 SVGAGI. With 7 bases removed from V and 3 bases from J, the gap between germline ends came to 10 bases. This CDR3 is built from 14 residues. For the CDR3, the DNA is TGTGCCAGCAAACGAGGATTTGGGGCCAACGTCCTGACTTTC. Translating it yields CASKRGFGANVLTF.

This chain joins TRBV28 and TRBJ2-5, with D possibly matching TRBD2 (5 bases). The CDR3 runs 14 residues. Germline CDR1 MDHEN, CDR2 SYDVKM. V was pared by 5 bases and J by 5 bases, with 15 bases between. The chain's CDR3 is CASSPHEGSETQYF. The CDR3, as DNA: TGTGCCAGCAGTCCCCACGAGGGCTCGGAGACCCAGTACTTC.

The chain has TRBV6-1 and TRBJ1-3, with D tentatively TRBD1 (6 bases). CDR1 is MNHNS and CDR2 is SASEGT in the germline V gene. V was clipped by 7 bases and J by 4 bases, with 8 bases between them. This CDR3 is 12 amino acids long. CDR3 bases: TGTGCCAGCAACAGGGCCGGAAACACCATATATTTT. Encoded protein: CASNRAGNTIYF.

This clone was picked up a small number of times. The genes are TRBV7-3 and TRBJ2-2, with a possible D match to TRBD2 (5 bases). CDR1 SGHTA and CDR2 FQGTGA come from the germline V gene. Trimming cost V 2 bases and J 3 bases, with 7 bases left between them. The CDR3 loop spans 14 amino acids. CDR3: CASSLQRDTGELFF. CDR3 in DNA: TGTGCCAGCAGCTTACAGAGGGACACCGGGGAGCTGTTTTTT.

The J gene is TRBJ2-2, the V gene TRBV2; 8 bases align to TRBD1. This CDR3 contains 14 residues. Germline V gene lookup returns CDR1 SNHLY and CDR2 FYNNEI. The V gene end was trimmed by 7 bases and the J gene end by 7 bases; junction bases not matched to a gene: 8. The CDR3 DNA sequence: TGTGCCAGCAAACTACAGGGGGATAGCGGGGAGCTGTTTTTT. Its protein is CASKLQGDSGELFF.

Here the CDR3 DNA reads TGTGCCAGCAGCCCCCAACCAGCGGGGGGTCCCAAGGAGCAGTACTTC. Residues: CASSPQPAGGPKEQYF. V usage is TRBV9 and J usage is TRBJ2-7, with 9 bases aligning to TRBD2. This CDR3 has 16 amino acids. Germline V CDR1 and CDR2: SGDLS, YYNGEE. The junction had 15 bases not matched to a gene; V was cut back by 4 bases and J by 7 bases. The entire variable domain, with the rest obtained from reference TRBV9 and TRBJ2-7, is as follows: DSGVTQTPKHLITATGQRVTLRCSPRSGDLSVYWYQQSLDQGLQFLIQYYNGEERAKGNILERFSAQQFPDLHSELNLSSLELGDSALYFCASSPQPAGGPKEQYFGPGTRLTVT.

This sequence joins TRBV4-1 and TRBJ2-5, with D unclear. Germline CDR1 and CDR2: MGHRA and YSYEKL. The CDR3 runs to 18 residues. Trimming pared 3 bases from V and 7 bases from J, leaving 27 bases between. DNA of the CDR3: TGCGCCAGCAGCCAGGAAGAACCAGGCAGAGCATCCGGTGGGACCCAGTACTTC. Encoded protein: CASSQEEPGRASGGTQYF.